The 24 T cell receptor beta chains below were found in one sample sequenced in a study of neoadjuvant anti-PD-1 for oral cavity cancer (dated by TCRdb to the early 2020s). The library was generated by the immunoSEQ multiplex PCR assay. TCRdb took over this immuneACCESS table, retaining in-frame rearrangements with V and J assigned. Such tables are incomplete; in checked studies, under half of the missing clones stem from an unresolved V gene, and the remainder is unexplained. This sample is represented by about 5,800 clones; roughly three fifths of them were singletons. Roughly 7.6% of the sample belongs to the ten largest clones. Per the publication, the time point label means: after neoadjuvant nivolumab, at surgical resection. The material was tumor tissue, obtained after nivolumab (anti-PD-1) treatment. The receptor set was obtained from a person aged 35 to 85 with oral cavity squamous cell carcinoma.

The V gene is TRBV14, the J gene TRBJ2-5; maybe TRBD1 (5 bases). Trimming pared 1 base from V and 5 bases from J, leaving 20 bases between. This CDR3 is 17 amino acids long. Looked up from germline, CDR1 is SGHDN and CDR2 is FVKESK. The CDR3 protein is CASSQVKGITLGETQYF. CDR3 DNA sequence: TGTGCCAGCAGCCAAGTCAAGGGGATCACCCTTGGGGAGACCCAGTACTTC.

The CDR3 here is CSAAVRVNEKLFF. The CDR3 DNA reads as TGCAGCGCCGCGGTCAGAGTTAATGAAAAACTGTTTTTT. J is TRBJ1-4 and V is TRBV29-1; D is unclear. The V gene's germline CDR1 is SQVTM and CDR2 ANQGSEA. V was trimmed by 7 bases and J by 4 bases, leaving 13 bases between them. The CDR3 loop spans 13 amino acids.

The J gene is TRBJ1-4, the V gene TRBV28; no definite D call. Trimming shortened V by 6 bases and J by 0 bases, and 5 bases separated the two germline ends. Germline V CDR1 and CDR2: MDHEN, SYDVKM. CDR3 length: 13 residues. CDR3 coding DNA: TGTGCCAGCAGGGACCCAACTAATGAAAAACTGTTTTTT. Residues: CASRDPTNEKLFF.

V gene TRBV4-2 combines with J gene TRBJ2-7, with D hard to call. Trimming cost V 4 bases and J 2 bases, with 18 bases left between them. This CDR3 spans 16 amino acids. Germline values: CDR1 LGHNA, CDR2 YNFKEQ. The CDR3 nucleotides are TGTGCCAGCAGCCCTTCACTCGGCCCGGCAACCTACGAGCAGTACTTC. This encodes CASSPSLGPATYEQYF.

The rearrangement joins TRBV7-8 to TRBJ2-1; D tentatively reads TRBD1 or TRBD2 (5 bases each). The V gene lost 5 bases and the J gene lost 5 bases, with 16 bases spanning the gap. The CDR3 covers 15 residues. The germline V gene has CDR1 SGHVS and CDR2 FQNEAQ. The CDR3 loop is CASSPLEGRNNEQFF. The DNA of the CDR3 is TGTGCCAGCAGCCCCTTAGAGGGGCGCAACAATGAGCAGTTCTTC.

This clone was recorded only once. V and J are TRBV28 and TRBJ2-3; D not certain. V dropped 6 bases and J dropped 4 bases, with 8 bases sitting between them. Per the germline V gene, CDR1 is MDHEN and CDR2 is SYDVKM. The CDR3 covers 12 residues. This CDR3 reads CASSPIADTQYF. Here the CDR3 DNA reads TGTGCCAGCAGCCCCATCGCAGATACGCAGTATTTT.

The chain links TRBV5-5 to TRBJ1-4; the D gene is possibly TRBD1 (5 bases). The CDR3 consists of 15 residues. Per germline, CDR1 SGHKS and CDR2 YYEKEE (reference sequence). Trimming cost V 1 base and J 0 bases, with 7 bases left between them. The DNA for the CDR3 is TGTGCCAGCAGCTTGCTGACAGCAACTAATGAAAAACTGTTTTTT. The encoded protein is CASSLLTATNEKLFF.

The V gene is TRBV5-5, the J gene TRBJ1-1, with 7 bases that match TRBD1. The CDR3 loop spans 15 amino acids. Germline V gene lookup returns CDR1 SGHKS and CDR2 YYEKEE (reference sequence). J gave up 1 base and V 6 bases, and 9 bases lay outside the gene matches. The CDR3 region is CASIPSGQPNTEAFF. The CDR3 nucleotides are TGTGCCAGCATCCCCTCGGGACAGCCGAACACTGAAGCTTTCTTT. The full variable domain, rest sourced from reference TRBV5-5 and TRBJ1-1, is DAGVTQSPTHLIKTRGQQVTLRCSPISGHKSVSWYQQVLGQGPQFIFQYYEKEERGRGNFPDRFSARQFPNYSSELNVNALLLGDSALYLCASIPSGQPNTEAFFGQGTRLTVV.

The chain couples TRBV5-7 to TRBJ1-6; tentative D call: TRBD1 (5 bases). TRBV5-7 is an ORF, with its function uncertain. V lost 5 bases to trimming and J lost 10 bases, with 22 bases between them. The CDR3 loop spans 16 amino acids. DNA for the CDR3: TGTGCCAGCAGATTGACCCCCCGGGGCTACCGATCACCCCTCCACTTT. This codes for CASRLTPRGYRSPLHF.

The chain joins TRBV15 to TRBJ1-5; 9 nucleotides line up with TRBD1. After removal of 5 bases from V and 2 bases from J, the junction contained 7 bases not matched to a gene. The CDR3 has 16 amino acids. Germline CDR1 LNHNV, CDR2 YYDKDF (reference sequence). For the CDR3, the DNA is TGTGCCACCAGCCCAGGGACAGGGAGGGGCAATCAGCCCCAGCATTTT. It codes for CATSPGTGRGNQPQHF.

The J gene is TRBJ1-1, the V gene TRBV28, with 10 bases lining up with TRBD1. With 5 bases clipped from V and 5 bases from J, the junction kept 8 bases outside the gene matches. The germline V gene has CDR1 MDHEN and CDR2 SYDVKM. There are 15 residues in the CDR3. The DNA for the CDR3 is TGTGCCAGCAGTCTGCCCGGGACAGGGGAGACTGAAGCTTTCTTT. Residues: CASSLPGTGETEAFF. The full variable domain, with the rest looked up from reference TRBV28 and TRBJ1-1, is DVKVTQSSRYLVKRTGEKVFLECVQDMDHENMFWYRQDPGLGLRLIYFSYDVKMKEKGDIPEGYSVSREKKERFSLILESASTNQTSMYLCASSLPGTGETEAFFGQGTRLTVV.

The CDR3 nucleotides read TGTGCCAGCAGAACAGGGGGAAAGACCGGGGAGCTGTTTTTT. This encodes CASRTGGKTGELFF. This rearrangement joins TRBV27 to TRBJ2-2, with 8 bases fitting TRBD1. The V segment lost 6 bases and the J segment 5 bases; nucleotides outside the gene matches: 5. Germline-derived CDR1 and CDR2 are MNHEY and SMNVEV (reference sequence). This CDR3 region has 14 residues.

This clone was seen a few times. CDR3 loop: CASSEWGGYTF. The CDR3 bases are TGTGCCAGCAGTGAGTGGGGTGGCTACACCTTC. The chain employs TRBV6-1 and TRBJ1-2; D unresolved. The germline CDR1 and CDR2 sequences are MNHNS and SASEGT. V was shortened by 3 bases and J by 7 bases, with 6 bases between the two germline ends. The length of the CDR3 is 11 residues.

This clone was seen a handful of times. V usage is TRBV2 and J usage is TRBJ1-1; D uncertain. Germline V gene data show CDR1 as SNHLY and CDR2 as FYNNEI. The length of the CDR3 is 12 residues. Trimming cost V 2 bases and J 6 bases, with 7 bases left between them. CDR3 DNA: TGTGCCAGCAGTGAAATCCGGCCTGAAGCTTTCTTT. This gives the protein CASSEIRPEAFF.

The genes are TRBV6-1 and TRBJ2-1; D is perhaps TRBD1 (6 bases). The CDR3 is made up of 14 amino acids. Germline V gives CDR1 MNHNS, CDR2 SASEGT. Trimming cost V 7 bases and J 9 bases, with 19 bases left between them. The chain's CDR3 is CASTRDMFSGEQFF. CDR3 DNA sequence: TGTGCCAGCACACGGGACATGTTCTCAGGTGAGCAGTTCTTC.

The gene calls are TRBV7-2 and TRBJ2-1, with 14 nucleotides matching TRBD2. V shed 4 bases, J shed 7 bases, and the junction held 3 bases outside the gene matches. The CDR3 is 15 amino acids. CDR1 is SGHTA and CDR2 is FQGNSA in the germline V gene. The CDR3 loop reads CASSSRTSGGNEQFF. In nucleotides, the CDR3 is TGTGCCAGCAGCTCCAGGACTAGCGGGGGGAATGAGCAGTTCTTC.

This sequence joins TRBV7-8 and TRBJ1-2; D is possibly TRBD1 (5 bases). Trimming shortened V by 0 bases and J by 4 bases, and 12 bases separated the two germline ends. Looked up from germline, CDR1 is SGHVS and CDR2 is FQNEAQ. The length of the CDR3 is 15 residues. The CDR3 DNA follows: TGTGCCAGCAGCTTAGCCCCAGGAGGGGTCTATGGCTACACCTTC. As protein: CASSLAPGGVYGYTF. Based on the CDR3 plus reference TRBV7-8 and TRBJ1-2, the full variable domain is GAGVSQSPRYKVAKRGQDVALRCDPISGHVSLFWYQQALGQGPEFLTYFQNEAQLDKSGLPSDRFFAERPEGSVSTLKIQRTQQEDSAVYLCASSLAPGGVYGYTFGSGTRLTVV.

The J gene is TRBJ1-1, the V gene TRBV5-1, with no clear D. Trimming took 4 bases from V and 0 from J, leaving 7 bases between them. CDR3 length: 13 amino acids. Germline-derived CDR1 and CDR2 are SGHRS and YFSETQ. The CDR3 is CASSPDLNTEAFF. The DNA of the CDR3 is TGCGCCAGCAGCCCCGACCTGAACACTGAAGCTTTCTTT.

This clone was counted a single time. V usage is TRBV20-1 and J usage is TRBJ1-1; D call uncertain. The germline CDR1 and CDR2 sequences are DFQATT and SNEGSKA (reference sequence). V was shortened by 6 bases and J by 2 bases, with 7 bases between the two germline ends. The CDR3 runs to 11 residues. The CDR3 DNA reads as TGCAGTGCCGCACTAAACACTGAAGCTTTCTTT. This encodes CSAALNTEAFF.

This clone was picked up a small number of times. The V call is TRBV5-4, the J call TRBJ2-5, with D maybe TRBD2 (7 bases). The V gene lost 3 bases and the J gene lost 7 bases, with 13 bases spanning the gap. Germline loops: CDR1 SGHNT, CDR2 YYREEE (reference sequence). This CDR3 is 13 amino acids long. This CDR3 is CASSSPGEGTQYF. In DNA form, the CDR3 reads TGTGCCAGCAGCTCCCCAGGGGAGGGGACCCAGTACTTC.

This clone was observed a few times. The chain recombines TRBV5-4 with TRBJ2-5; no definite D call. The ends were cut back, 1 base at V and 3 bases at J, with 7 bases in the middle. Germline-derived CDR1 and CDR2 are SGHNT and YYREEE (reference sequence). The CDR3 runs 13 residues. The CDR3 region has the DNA TGTGCCAGCAGCTTGAACAGAAAAGAGACCCAGTACTTC. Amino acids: CASSLNRKETQYF. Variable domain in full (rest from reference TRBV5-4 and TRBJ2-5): ETGVTQSPTHLIKTRGQQVTLRCSSQSGHNTVSWYQQALGQGPQFIFQYYREEENGRGNFPPRFSGLQFPNYSSELNVNALELDDSALYLCASSLNRKETQYFGPGTRLLVL.

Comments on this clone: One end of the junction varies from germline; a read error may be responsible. The CDR3 region is CASSLPSGQGELKTEAFF. Written as DNA, the CDR3 is TGTGCCAGCAGTTTGCCCTCTGGACAGGGCGAACTGAAAACTGAAGCTTTCTTT. The chain employs TRBV28 and TRBJ1-1, with 8 positions matching TRBD1. CDR1 is MDHEN and CDR2 is SYDVKM in the germline V gene. This CDR3 is 18 amino acids long.

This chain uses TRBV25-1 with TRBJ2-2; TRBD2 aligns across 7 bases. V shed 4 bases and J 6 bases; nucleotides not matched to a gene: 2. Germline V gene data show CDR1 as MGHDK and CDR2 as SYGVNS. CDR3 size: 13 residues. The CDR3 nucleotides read TGTGCCAGCAGTGGACTAGCTGCCGGGGAGCTGTTTTTT. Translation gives CASSGLAAGELFF.

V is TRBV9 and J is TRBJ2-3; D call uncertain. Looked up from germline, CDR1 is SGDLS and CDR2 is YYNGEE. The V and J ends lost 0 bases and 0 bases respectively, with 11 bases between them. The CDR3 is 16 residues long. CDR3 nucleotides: TGTGCCAGCAGCGTAGTTCCTGGACCTAGCACAGATACGCAGTATTTT. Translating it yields CASSVVPGPSTDTQYF.